These 29 T cell receptor beta chains were all obtained from the same sample, sequenced in a study of cytomegalovirus exposure and HLA in healthy donors. In the PCR, 60 Vbeta and 13 Jbeta primers were used. Clones were read by immunoSEQ multiplex PCR, and TCRdb kept only the in-frame ones, dropping some. This table holds around 150,000 clones, over 80% found once. Sequencing used PBMCs. Source of these receptors: a woman younger than 30 in good health and CMV-seronegative.

V gene TRBV5-6 combines with J gene TRBJ2-7; no clear D gene. Germline V gene data show CDR1 as SGHDT and CDR2 as YYEEEE. CDR3 length: 11 amino acids. With 7 bases removed from V and 10 bases from J, the gap between germline ends came to 15 bases. This CDR3 is CASHSGSRQYF. DNA for the CDR3: TGTGCCAGCCATTCCGGGTCCAGACAGTACTTC.

This clone turned up a few times. The chain recombines TRBV4-1 with TRBJ2-3; TRBD1 is a possible D gene (5 bases). Germline V gene data show CDR1 as MGHRA and CDR2 as YSYEKL. V shed 5 bases and J shed 4 bases, with 19 bases lying between them. The CDR3 extends over 16 amino acids. The CDR3: CASSGAGFLYPDTQYF. The CDR3 DNA reads TGCGCCAGCAGCGGTGCAGGGTTTCTGTATCCAGATACGCAGTATTTT.

The V and J genes are TRBV7-9 and TRBJ1-1, with TRBD1 matching 7 bases. Unmatched junction bases numbered 8, after V lost 5 bases and J lost 5 bases. This CDR3 has 14 residues. Per germline, CDR1 SEHNR and CDR2 FQNEAQ (reference sequence). CDR3 sequence (DNA): TGTGCCAGCAGCCCCTGGACAGGAGGGACTGAAGCTTTCTTT. Protein product: CASSPWTGGTEAFF.

The chain recombines TRBV10-3 with TRBJ1-3; D is perhaps TRBD1 (5 bases). Germline values: CDR1 ENHRY, CDR2 SYGVKD. The length of the CDR3 is 15 residues. Trimming took off 3 bases at V and 0 bases at J, with 9 bases between the two ends. Written as DNA, the CDR3 is TGTGCCATCAGTGACTCAGGGTACTCTGGAAACACCATATATTTT. It specifies CAISDSGYSGNTIYF.

The chain links TRBV19 to TRBJ1-2; D may be TRBD1 (5 bases). Trimming took off 5 bases at V and 4 bases at J, with 14 bases between the two ends. This CDR3 comprises 14 residues. Germline values: CDR1 LNHDA, CDR2 SQIVND (reference sequence). CDR3 residues: CASSPRTGGYGYTF. For the CDR3, the DNA is TGTGCCAGTAGTCCGCGGACGGGGGGCTATGGCTACACCTTC.

The chain combines TRBV2 with TRBJ2-2; TRBD1 aligns across 7 bases. Trimming at V came to 6 bases and at J to 1 base, leaving 5 bases not matched to a gene. The germline gives CDR1 SNHLY, CDR2 FYNNEI. The CDR3 sequence is 15 residues long. The CDR3 DNA reads as TGTGCCAGCAGCCGGAGACAGGGGAACACCGGGGAGCTGTTTTTT. Amino acid sequence: CASSRRQGNTGELFF.

The V call is TRBV6-5, the J call TRBJ1-1; no firm D call. Trimming left V 0 bases short and J 4 bases short, with 12 bases between. The CDR3 runs to 15 residues. Germline values: CDR1 MNHEY, CDR2 SVGAGI. This chain's CDR3 is CASSYSPTAGTEAFF. CDR3 sequence (DNA): TGTGCCAGCAGTTACTCGCCTACCGCCGGCACTGAAGCTTTCTTT.

This chain connects TRBV11-2 to TRBJ2-5, with D unclear. Between the trimmed V and J ends, which lost 1 base and 9 bases, there was a span of 18 bases. Germline assignment: CDR1 SGHAT and CDR2 FQNNGV. The CDR3 has 15 residues. The CDR3 DNA follows: TGTGCCAGCAGCTTAGTACCCAGTAAACAATTTTCCCAGTACTTC. It codes for CASSLVPSKQFSQYF.

This chain uses TRBV5-6 with TRBJ1-6; D gene uncertain. CDR3 length: 14 amino acids. The germline V gene encodes CDR1 SGHDT and CDR2 YYEEEE. V gave up 1 base and J gave up 6 bases, with 8 bases separating them. The CDR3 DNA reads as TGTGCCAGCAGCTTGAGCGGGTCTAATTCACCCCTCCACTTT. Translating gives CASSLSGSNSPLHF.

The gene calls are TRBV5-1 and TRBJ2-1; D might be TRBD1 (6 bases). This CDR3 is built from 17 residues. Germline-derived CDR1 and CDR2 are SGHRS and YFSETQ. V shed 0 bases and J shed 9 bases, with 22 bases lying between them. The CDR3 protein is CASSLGGRAPGMIEQFF. CDR3 in DNA: TGCGCCAGCAGCTTGGGGGGGCGGGCGCCTGGTATGATTGAGCAGTTCTTC.

This clone was recorded a few times. The genes are TRBV27 and TRBJ1-4; no clear D gene. Trimming stripped 5 bases from V and 7 bases from J, with 8 bases between. The CDR3 contains 12 residues. CDR1 and CDR2 from the germline V gene are MNHEY and SMNVEV (reference sequence). The CDR3 is CASSGMSEKLFF. In nucleotides, the CDR3 is TGTGCCAGCAGTGGTATGAGTGAAAAACTGTTTTTT. The full variable domain, in which reference TRBV27 and TRBJ1-4 provide the parts outside the CDR3, is EAQVTQNPRYLITVTGKKLTVTCSQNMNHEYMSWYRQDPGLGLRQIYYSMNVEVTDKGDVPEGYKVSRKEKRNFPLILESPSPNQTSLYFCASSGMSEKLFFGSGTQLSVL.

This clone was seen a single time. The chain uses TRBV10-2 and TRBJ1-1; 8 nucleotides align to TRBD1. The germline gives CDR1 WSHSY, CDR2 SAAADI. V gave up 10 bases and J gave up 0 bases; unmatched junction bases: 4. CDR3 size: 13 residues. The CDR3 sequence: CAIRTGLNTEAFF. In nucleotides, the CDR3 is TGCGCCATCAGGACAGGGTTGAACACTGAAGCTTTCTTT.

The J gene is TRBJ1-2, the V gene TRBV19, with a weak D call TRBD1 (5 bases). This CDR3 contains 16 residues. The germline CDR1 and CDR2 sequences are LNHDA and SQIVND (reference sequence). With 2 bases removed from V and 4 bases from J, the gap between germline ends came to 17 bases. The DNA for the CDR3 is TGTGCCAGTAGTATATCCCCTTTGGTGGGGGGCTATGGCTACACCTTC. Amino acid sequence: CASSISPLVGGYGYTF.

The rearrangement joins TRBV9 to TRBJ1-6; D is uncertain. This CDR3 spans 15 amino acids. V lost 4 bases to trimming and J lost 0 bases, with 8 bases between them. CDR1 and CDR2 (germline): SGDLS, YYNGEE. The CDR3 here is CASSLRSSYNSPLHF. The CDR3 DNA sequence: TGTGCCAGCAGCTTACGGAGCTCCTATAATTCACCCCTCCACTTT. The whole variable domain, filled in from reference TRBV9 and TRBJ1-6, reads DSGVTQTPKHLITATGQRVTLRCSPRSGDLSVYWYQQSLDQGLQFLIQYYNGEERAKGNILERFSAQQFPDLHSELNLSSLELGDSALYFCASSLRSSYNSPLHFGNGTRLTVT.

The J gene is TRBJ2-5, the V gene TRBV19, with a possible D match to TRBD2 (6 bases). Germline V gene sequence: CDR1 LNHDA, CDR2 SQIVND (reference sequence). CDR3 size: 13 residues. V dropped 5 bases and J dropped 5 bases, with 12 bases sitting between them. The CDR3 nucleotides read TGTGCCAGTAGTTACACGGGGAGGGAGACCCAGTACTTC. It translates to CASSYTGRETQYF.

V is TRBV9 and J is TRBJ1-1, with TRBD1 identical over 9 bases. The CDR3 is 15 amino acids. V shed 0 bases, J shed 3 bases, and the junction held 3 bases outside the gene matches. Per the germline V gene, CDR1 is SGDLS and CDR2 is YYNGEE. In nucleotides, the CDR3 is TGTGCCAGCAGCGTAGACTACAGGGGGCACACTGAAGCTTTCTTT. It encodes CASSVDYRGHTEAFF.

This clone was picked up a small number of times. This chain uses TRBV7-9 with TRBJ1-2; D gene ambiguous. Trimming stripped 5 bases from V and 4 bases from J, with 23 bases between. CDR1 SEHNR and CDR2 FQNEAQ come from the germline V gene (reference sequence). The CDR3 sequence is 17 residues long. The CDR3 DNA reads TGTGCCAGCAGCCACTATACGGGAGGGCGTAACCTCTATGGCTACACCTTC. It specifies CASSHYTGGRNLYGYTF.

This clone came up a few times. The DNA for the CDR3 is TGCGCCAGCAGCTTGGCCGGGACAGGGGCTGGCTACACCTTC. It encodes CASSLAGTGAGYTF. This chain uses TRBV5-1 with TRBJ1-2, with 10 bases identical to TRBD1. V shed 0 bases, J shed 7 bases, and the junction held 3 bases outside the gene matches. This CDR3 comprises 14 residues. In germline, CDR1 is SGHRS, CDR2 YFSETQ.

V is TRBV29-1 and J is TRBJ2-2; possible D gene TRBD2, 6 bases. V gave up 5 bases and J gave up 1 base, with 14 bases separating them. The CDR3 sequence is 15 residues long. CDR1 SQVTM and CDR2 ANQGSEA come from the germline V gene. The CDR3 DNA reads as TGCAGCGTTTCGGGAGACGGAAGGAACACCGGGGAGCTGTTTTTT. Translating it yields CSVSGDGRNTGELFF.

The V gene is TRBV28, the J gene TRBJ1-3; possibly TRBD1 for D (5 bases). Trimming took off 6 bases at V and 1 base at J, with 16 bases between the two ends. The V gene's germline CDR1 is MDHEN and CDR2 SYDVKM. The length of the CDR3 is 16 residues. CDR3 in amino acids: CASSSGHLASGNTIYF. The CDR3, as DNA: TGTGCCAGCAGCTCCGGACATCTGGCTTCTGGAAACACCATATATTTT.

V usage is TRBV5-4 and J usage is TRBJ2-1, with a possible D match to TRBD1 (5 bases). Trimming shortened V by 4 bases and J by 4 bases, and 9 bases separated the two germline ends. The CDR3 sequence is 13 residues long. Germline lookup yields CDR1 SGHNT and CDR2 YYREEE (reference sequence). CDR3 protein: CASSLDRYNEQFF. CDR3 coding DNA: TGTGCCAGCAGCCTCGACAGATACAATGAGCAGTTCTTC.

V and J are TRBV7-6 and TRBJ1-1, with D possibly TRBD1 on 6 matching bases. The CDR3 runs to 13 residues. Germline CDR1 and CDR2: SGHVS and FNYEAQ. Deletions cut 5 bases from V and 1 base from J, with 8 bases between. CDR3 coding DNA: TGTGCCAGCAGCCGGGACACGAACACTGAAGCTTTCTTT. Its protein is CASSRDTNTEAFF.

The chain has TRBV9 and TRBJ1-6, with unresolved D. Germline CDR1 and CDR2: SGDLS and YYNGEE. This CDR3 has 16 amino acids. V lost 6 bases to trimming and J lost 7 bases, with 20 bases between them. Written as DNA, the CDR3 is TGTGCCAGCACCTTAAGTGTCCCGGGTAACAATTCACCCCTCCACTTT. This sequence encodes CASTLSVPGNNSPLHF.

The V gene is TRBV10-1, the J gene TRBJ1-5; TRBD1 matches at 10 bases. Germline CDR1 reads WNHNN; CDR2 reads SYGVQD (reference sequence). The junction had 13 bases not matched to a gene; V was cut back by 8 bases and J by 6 bases. This CDR3 comprises 16 residues. The CDR3 DNA follows: TGCGCCAGCCTACTCGTCGGACAGGGGGGTTGTCAGCCCCAGCATTTT. It codes for CASLLVGQGGCQPQHF.

In nucleotides, the CDR3 is TGTGCCAGTAGCCTTAAGGCGGGGATTTCTTCCGAGCAGTACTTC. This translates into CASSLKAGISSEQYF. The chain is built from TRBV19 and TRBJ2-7; TRBD2 might be the D (6 bases). The CDR3 extends over 15 amino acids. V lost 6 bases, J lost 6 bases, and 21 bases lay in between. Germline-derived CDR1 and CDR2 are LNHDA and SQIVND (reference sequence).

The chain has TRBV4-2 and TRBJ2-3; D might be TRBD1 (5 bases). Trimming stripped 4 bases from V and 0 bases from J, with 11 bases between. CDR1 and CDR2 from the germline V gene are LGHNA and YNFKEQ. The CDR3 length is 15 residues. CDR3 loop: CASSRRQGSTDTQYF. The CDR3 coding sequence is TGTGCCAGCAGCCGCCGTCAGGGTAGCACAGATACGCAGTATTTT.

The chain links TRBV5-1 to TRBJ1-1; D not resolved. V dropped 4 bases and J dropped 3 bases, with 13 bases sitting between them. The CDR3 contains 14 residues. Germline V CDR1 and CDR2: SGHRS, YFSETQ. The CDR3: CASSPSGVYTEAFF. The CDR3 nucleotides read TGCGCCAGCAGCCCGTCCGGGGTGTACACTGAAGCTTTCTTT.

The V call is TRBV9, the J call TRBJ1-1; 8 nucleotides line up with TRBD1. J gave up 5 bases and V 4 bases, and 7 bases lay outside the gene matches. The CDR3 has 14 residues. Per germline, CDR1 SGDLS and CDR2 YYNGEE. CDR3 DNA sequence: TGTGCCAGCAGCCCCAGGGGGCGGGGGACTGAAGCTTTCTTT. Encoded protein: CASSPRGRGTEAFF. Variable domain in full (rest from reference TRBV9 and TRBJ1-1): DSGVTQTPKHLITATGQRVTLRCSPRSGDLSVYWYQQSLDQGLQFLIQYYNGEERAKGNILERFSAQQFPDLHSELNLSSLELGDSALYFCASSPRGRGTEAFFGQGTRLTVV.

The chain employs TRBV7-2 and TRBJ1-3, with TRBD1 as a possible D gene (6 bases). Germline V gene data show CDR1 as SGHTA and CDR2 as FQGNSA. CDR3 size: 16 residues. V shed 1 base and J shed 1 base, with 11 bases lying between them. The DNA for the CDR3 is TGTGCCAGCAGCTTAGGGGGGCCGGGGTCTGGAAACACCATATATTTT. Translated: CASSLGGPGSGNTIYF.